The rows below give T cell receptor beta chains drawn from one sample of a study of shared clonotypes between healthy human individuals. Some clones are missing from TCRdb's copy, which holds only in-frame ones; the method was immunoSEQ multiplex PCR. Among about 590,000 clones listed, around 95% were seen once. Sequencing was performed on naive CD8+ T cells sorted from blood. Source of these receptors: a woman in her 30s in good health. Both conserved end residues are part of each CDR3. The order of the fields is J gene, V gene, CDR3 protein.

j_gene: TRBJ2-7
v_gene: TRBV15
CDR3aa: CATSRGGESYEQYF

j_gene: TRBJ2-7
v_gene: TRBV9
CDR3aa: CASSTRSSGLSSYEQYF

j_gene: TRBJ2-1
v_gene: TRBV7-9
CDR3aa: CASSSPGGGRNEQFF

j_gene: TRBJ1-1
v_gene: TRBV7-9
CDR3aa: CASTQGGGNTEAFF

j_gene: TRBJ2-1
v_gene: TRBV27
CDR3aa: CASSPSSTTSYNEQFF

j_gene: TRBJ2-1
v_gene: TRBV7-9
CDR3aa: CASSSPQGRAPLGNEQFF

j_gene: TRBJ2-3
v_gene: TRBV7-8
CDR3aa: CASSLYELAGVGTQYF

j_gene: TRBJ1-2
v_gene: TRBV27
CDR3aa: CASSQGANYGYTF

j_gene: TRBJ2-7
v_gene: TRBV28
CDR3aa: CASSYGQNSYEQYF

j_gene: TRBJ1-5
v_gene: TRBV10-3
CDR3aa: CAISETTGANQPQHF

j_gene: TRBJ2-7
v_gene: TRBV7-2
CDR3aa: CASSLSAPGLAGAFYEQYF

j_gene: TRBJ2-6
v_gene: TRBV15
CDR3aa: CATSRTRTGVGSGANVLTF

j_gene: TRBJ2-2
v_gene: TRBV11-3
CDR3aa: CASSLGVGWGTGELFF

j_gene: TRBJ2-1
v_gene: TRBV5-1
CDR3aa: CASSWGTSGRLYNEQFF

j_gene: TRBJ2-7
v_gene: TRBV6-6
CDR3aa: CASSDPFEQYF

j_gene: TRBJ2-7
v_gene: TRBV4-1
CDR3aa: CASSQGGTGAGYEQYF

j_gene: TRBJ2-7
v_gene: TRBV9
CDR3aa: CASSVDGSYEQYF

j_gene: TRBJ2-5
v_gene: TRBV28
CDR3aa: CASSLTGQGQETQYF

j_gene: TRBJ2-7
v_gene: TRBV28
CDR3aa: CASSEWDRVHEQYF